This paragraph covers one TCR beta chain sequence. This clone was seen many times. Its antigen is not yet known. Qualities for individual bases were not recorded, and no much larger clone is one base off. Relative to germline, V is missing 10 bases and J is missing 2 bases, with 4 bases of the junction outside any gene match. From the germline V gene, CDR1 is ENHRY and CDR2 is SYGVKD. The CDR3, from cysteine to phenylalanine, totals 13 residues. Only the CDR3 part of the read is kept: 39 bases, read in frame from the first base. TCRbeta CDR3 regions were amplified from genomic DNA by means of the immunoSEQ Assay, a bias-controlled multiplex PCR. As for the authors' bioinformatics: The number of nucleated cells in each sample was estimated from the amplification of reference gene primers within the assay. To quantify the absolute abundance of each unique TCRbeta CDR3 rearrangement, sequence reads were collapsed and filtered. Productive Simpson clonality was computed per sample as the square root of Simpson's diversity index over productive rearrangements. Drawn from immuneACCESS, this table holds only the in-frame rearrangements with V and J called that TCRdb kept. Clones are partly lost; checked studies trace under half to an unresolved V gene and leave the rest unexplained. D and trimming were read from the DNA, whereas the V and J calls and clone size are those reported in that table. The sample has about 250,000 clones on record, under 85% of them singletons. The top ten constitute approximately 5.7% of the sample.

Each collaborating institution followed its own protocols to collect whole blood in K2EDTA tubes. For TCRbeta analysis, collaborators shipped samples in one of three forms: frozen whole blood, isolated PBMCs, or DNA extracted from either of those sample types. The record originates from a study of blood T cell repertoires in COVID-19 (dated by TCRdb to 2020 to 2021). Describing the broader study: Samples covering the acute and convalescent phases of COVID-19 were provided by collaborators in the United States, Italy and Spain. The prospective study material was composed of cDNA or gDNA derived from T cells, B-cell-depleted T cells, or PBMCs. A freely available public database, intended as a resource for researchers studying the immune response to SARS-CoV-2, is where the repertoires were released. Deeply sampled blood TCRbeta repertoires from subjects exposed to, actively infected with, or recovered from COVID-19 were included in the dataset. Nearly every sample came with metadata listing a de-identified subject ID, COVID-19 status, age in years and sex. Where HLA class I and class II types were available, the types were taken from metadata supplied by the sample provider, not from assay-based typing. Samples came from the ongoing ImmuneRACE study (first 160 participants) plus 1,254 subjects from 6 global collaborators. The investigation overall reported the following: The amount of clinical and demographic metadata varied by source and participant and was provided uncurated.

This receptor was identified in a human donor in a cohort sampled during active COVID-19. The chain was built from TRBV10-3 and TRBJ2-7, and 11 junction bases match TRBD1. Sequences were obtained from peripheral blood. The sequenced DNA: TGTGCCACACAGGGACAGGGGGCCTACGAGCAGTACTTC. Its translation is CATQGQGAYEQYF.